This T cell receptor beta chain was recovered during a study of T cell responses to AZD1222 COVID-19 vaccine. Study overall: It was second doses at about 4 or about 12 weeks that were pooled.

Germline CDR1 MRHNA, CDR2 SNTAGT. Trimming shortened V by 5 bases and J by 4 bases, and 14 bases separated the two germline ends. The CDR3 contains 15 residues. General study findings and limits: Unmutated variant regions reportedly attract nearly half of all spike-specific TCRs. The sample set comprised mostly white British donors with more females, and clonal diversity was possibly underestimated. Repertoire samples came only from after the peak T cell response.

Using immunoSEQ multiplex PCR, the repertoire was profiled, and TCRdb retains in-frame clones only, with some absent. This sample has fewer than 150,000 clones, with around 88% found just once. Comments on this clone: The antigen is not known.

The sample consisted of peripheral blood, taken on day 0 of AZD1222 vaccination. The source is an adult in good health. This chain uses TRBV6-4 with TRBJ2-2, with a tentative D call TRBD1 (6 bases). CDR3 nucleotide sequence: TGTGCCAGCAGTACCGGGGTAGGGGGCACCGGGGAGCTGTTTTTT. Residues: CASSTGVGGTGELFF.